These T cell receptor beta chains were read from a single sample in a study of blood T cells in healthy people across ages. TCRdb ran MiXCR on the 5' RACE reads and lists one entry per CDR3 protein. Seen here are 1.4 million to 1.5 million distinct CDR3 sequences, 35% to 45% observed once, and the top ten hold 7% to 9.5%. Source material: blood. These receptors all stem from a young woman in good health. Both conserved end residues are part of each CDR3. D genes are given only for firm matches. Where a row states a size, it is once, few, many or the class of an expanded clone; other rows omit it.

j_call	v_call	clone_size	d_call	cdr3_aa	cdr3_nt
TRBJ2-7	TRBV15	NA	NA	CATSRGAVSSYEQYF	TGTGCCACCAGCAGAGGGGCCGTGAGCTCCTACGAGCAGTACTTC
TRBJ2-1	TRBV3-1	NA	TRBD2	CASSPWTSGGKQFF	TGTGCCAGCAGCCCGTGGACTAGCGGGGGCAAGCAGTTCTTC
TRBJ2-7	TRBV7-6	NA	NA	CAGNPGPTYEQYF	TGTGCCGGCAACCCCGGGCCTACCTACGAGCAGTACTTC
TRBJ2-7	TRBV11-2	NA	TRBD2	CASSPGLAGGSIIDEQYF	TGTGCCAGCAGCCCGGGACTAGCGGGGGGAAGTATCATCGATGAGCAGTACTTC
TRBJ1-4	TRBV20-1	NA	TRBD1	CSAGNSDRGDEKLFF	TGCAGTGCGGGCAACTCGGACAGGGGGGATGAAAAACTGTTTTTT
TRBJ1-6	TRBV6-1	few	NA	CASSPELQGRLNSPLHF	TGTGCCAGCAGTCCGGAATTACAGGGAAGACTTAATTCACCCCTCCACTTT
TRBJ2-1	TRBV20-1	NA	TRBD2	CSGAGLAGGASCNEQFF	TGCAGTGGGGCGGGACTAGCGGGAGGAGCGTCCTGCAATGAGCAGTTCTTC
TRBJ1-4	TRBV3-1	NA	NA	CASSQGVLGEKLFF	TGTGCCAGCAGCCAGGGGGTTTTGGGTGAAAAACTGTTTTTT
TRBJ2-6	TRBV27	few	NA	CASSLIGPGAGANVLTF	TGTGCCAGCAGTTTAATTGGTCCGGGTGCGGGGGCCAACGTCCTGACTTTC
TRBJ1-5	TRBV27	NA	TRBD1	CASSLLGGQGDNQPQHF	TGTGCCAGCAGTTTATTGGGTGGACAGGGAGACAATCAGCCCCAGCATTTT
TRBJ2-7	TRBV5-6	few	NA	CASSTYLSTGTETYEQYF	TGTGCCAGCAGCACGTACTTATCAACCGGGACTGAAACCTACGAGCAGTACTTC
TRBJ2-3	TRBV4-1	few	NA	CASSQGLGAGDTQYF	TGCGCCAGCAGCCAAGGCCTTGGAGCGGGAGATACGCAGTATTTT
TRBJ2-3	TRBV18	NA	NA	CAAKGASTDTQYF	TGTGCCGCCAAGGGAGCTAGCACAGATACGCAGTATTTT
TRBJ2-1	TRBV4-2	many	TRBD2	CASSHARDYTTGDEQFF	TGTGCCAGCAGCCACGCCCGGGACTACACAACTGGGGATGAGCAGTTCTTC
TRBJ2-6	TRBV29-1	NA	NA	CSVAGAGANVLTF	TGCAGCGTTGCGGGGGCTGGGGCCAACGTCCTGACTTTC
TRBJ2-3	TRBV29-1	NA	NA	CSVEEGIVTDTQYF	TGCAGCGTTGAAGAAGGAATCGTCACAGATACGCAGTATTTT
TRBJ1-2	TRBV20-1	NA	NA	CSAPRVDYGYTF	TGCAGTGCCCCCAGGGTCGACTATGGCTACACCTTC
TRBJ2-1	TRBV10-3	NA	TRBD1	CAISVTGGDEQFF	TGTGCCATCAGTGTTACAGGGGGTGATGAGCAGTTCTTC
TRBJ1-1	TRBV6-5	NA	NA	CASRGGGRASTEAFF	TGTGCCAGCAGGGGTGGAGGCAGGGCCTCCACTGAAGCTTTCTTT
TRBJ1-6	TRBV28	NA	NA	CASSPGGNNSPLHF	TGTGCCAGCAGTCCCGGGGGGAATAATTCACCCCTCCACTTT
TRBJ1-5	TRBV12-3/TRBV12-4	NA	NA	CASSPDFSNQPQHF	TGTGCCAGCAGCCCAGATTTTAGCAATCAGCCCCAGCATTTT
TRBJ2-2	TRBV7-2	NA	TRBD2	CASSPGGRKTGELFF	TGTGCCAGCAGCCCGGGCGGGAGGAAAACCGGGGAGCTGTTTTTT
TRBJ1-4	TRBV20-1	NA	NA	CSALGPGGEKLFF	TGCAGTGCTCTAGGGCCCGGAGGGGAAAAACTGTTTTTT
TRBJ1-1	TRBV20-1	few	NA	CSARDLGTDMNTEAFF	TGCAGTGCTAGAGATTTAGGGACGGACATGAACACTGAAGCTTTCTTT